A selection of T cell receptor beta chains follows, all from one sample in a study of blood T cells in healthy people across ages. MiXCR, applied by TCRdb to the 5' RACE reads, yields one record per CDR3 protein. The sample includes about 760,000 distinct CDR3 sequences, roughly three fifths seen only once; the top ten take around 24%. Sequenced: blood. Receptors were obtained from a man in his forties in good health. Each CDR3 is given with its conserved first and last residue. D genes are given only for firm matches. Expanded clones get a size class; other rows say once, few or many, or leave the size out.

CDR3aa: CSVKDSGTSPLHF
CDR3nt: TGCAGCGTTAAGGACAGTGGGACTTCACCCCTCCACTTT
abundance: once
d_gene: NA
j_gene: TRBJ1-6
v_gene: TRBV29-1

CDR3aa: CASSFLGGQETQYF
CDR3nt: TGCGCCAGCAGCTTCCTAGGGGGACAAGAGACCCAGTACTTC
abundance: NA
d_gene: NA
j_gene: TRBJ2-5
v_gene: TRBV5-1

CDR3aa: CASNVGFRGGEHEQYF
CDR3nt: TGTGCCAGCAACGTCGGGTTCCGGGGCGGCGAACACGAGCAGTACTTC
abundance: NA
d_gene: NA
j_gene: TRBJ2-7
v_gene: TRBV28

CDR3aa: CASSSKAGLTDTQYF
CDR3nt: TGTGCCAGCAGTTCCAAAGCGGGGCTTACAGATACGCAGTATTTT
abundance: NA
d_gene: TRBD2
j_gene: TRBJ2-3
v_gene: TRBV28

CDR3aa: CASSRRGGGGQETQYF
CDR3nt: TGTGCCAGCAGCCGAAGAGGAGGGGGGGGCCAAGAGACCCAGTACTTC
abundance: NA
d_gene: NA
j_gene: TRBJ2-5
v_gene: TRBV14

CDR3aa: CAISESAGRKKLFF
CDR3nt: TGTGCCATCAGTGAGTCGGCAGGGAGGAAAAAACTGTTTTTT
abundance: NA
d_gene: NA
j_gene: TRBJ1-4
v_gene: TRBV10-3

CDR3aa: CASSPRGGLQPQHF
CDR3nt: TGCGCCAGCAGTCCTCGAGGGGGGCTTCAGCCCCAGCATTTT
abundance: NA
d_gene: NA
j_gene: TRBJ1-5
v_gene: TRBV5-1

CDR3aa: CASSLGTSSGPWGGYTF
CDR3nt: TGCGCCAGCAGCTTGGGGACCTCCTCAGGACCTTGGGGTGGCTACACCTTC
abundance: NA
d_gene: NA
j_gene: TRBJ1-2
v_gene: TRBV5-1

CDR3aa: CASSLAFRSETQYF
CDR3nt: TGTGCCAGCAGCTTAGCTTTCCGGTCGGAGACCCAGTACTTC
abundance: once
d_gene: NA
j_gene: TRBJ2-5
v_gene: TRBV7-2

CDR3aa: CSVEDGSYEQYF
CDR3nt: TGCAGCGTTGAGGACGGGTCCTACGAGCAGTACTTC
abundance: many
d_gene: NA
j_gene: TRBJ2-7
v_gene: TRBV29-1

CDR3aa: CASIRSVRLGGYTF
CDR3nt: TGTGCCAGCATCCGCTCCGTCCGATTAGGTGGCTACACCTTC
abundance: NA
d_gene: NA
j_gene: TRBJ1-2
v_gene: TRBV6-1

CDR3aa: CASSWTGGNYGYTF
CDR3nt: TGTGCCAGCAGTTGGACAGGTGGCAACTATGGCTACACCTTC
abundance: few
d_gene: TRBD1
j_gene: TRBJ1-2
v_gene: TRBV7-9

CDR3aa: CAIRRAGSTDTQYF
CDR3nt: TGTGCCATCAGGCGTGCGGGGAGCACAGATACGCAGTATTTT
abundance: NA
d_gene: NA
j_gene: TRBJ2-3
v_gene: TRBV10-3

CDR3aa: CASSSTAGPETQYF
CDR3nt: TGTGCCAGTAGTAGTACGGCAGGGCCAGAGACCCAGTACTTC
abundance: NA
d_gene: NA
j_gene: TRBJ2-5
v_gene: TRBV19

CDR3aa: CASSQGTGGLADTQYF
CDR3nt: TGTGCCAGCAGCCAGGGAACGGGAGGGCTGGCGGATACGCAGTATTTT
abundance: NA
d_gene: TRBD2
j_gene: TRBJ2-3
v_gene: TRBV4-2

CDR3aa: CASRGNQETQYF
CDR3nt: TGTGCCAGCCGGGGTAACCAAGAGACCCAGTACTTC
abundance: NA
d_gene: NA
j_gene: TRBJ2-5
v_gene: TRBV6-5

CDR3aa: CAISLPKFGGEQETQYF
CDR3nt: TGTGCCATCAGTCTCCCCAAGTTTGGGGGCGAGCAAGAGACCCAGTACTTC
abundance: NA
d_gene: NA
j_gene: TRBJ2-5
v_gene: TRBV10-3

CDR3aa: CASSQETSGDNNEQYF
CDR3nt: TGTGCCAGCAGCCAAGAGACTAGCGGGGATAACAATGAGCAGTACTTC
abundance: NA
d_gene: TRBD2
j_gene: TRBJ2-5
v_gene: TRBV14

CDR3aa: CASSLNLRDTQYF
CDR3nt: TGTGCCAGCAGCTTGAATTTAAGAGATACGCAGTATTTT
abundance: few
d_gene: NA
j_gene: TRBJ2-3
v_gene: TRBV12-3/TRBV12-4

CDR3aa: CSVAGSVRYNEQFF
CDR3nt: TGCAGCGTTGCTGGGAGTGTACGCTACAATGAGCAGTTCTTC
abundance: NA
d_gene: NA
j_gene: TRBJ2-1
v_gene: TRBV29-1

CDR3aa: CASSQARTGNEKLFF
CDR3nt: TGTGCCAGCAGCCAAGCGAGGACAGGGAATGAAAAACTGTTTTTT
abundance: NA
d_gene: TRBD1
j_gene: TRBJ1-4
v_gene: TRBV16

CDR3aa: CSVLMENTDTQYF
CDR3nt: TGCAGCGTTTTAATGGAGAACACAGATACGCAGTATTTT
abundance: NA
d_gene: NA
j_gene: TRBJ2-3
v_gene: TRBV29-1

CDR3aa: CASSRQGSGANVLTF
CDR3nt: TGTGCCAGCAGCCGACAGGGCTCTGGGGCCAACGTCCTGACTTTC
abundance: NA
d_gene: TRBD1
j_gene: TRBJ2-6
v_gene: TRBV28

CDR3aa: CASSVFPAGGGGNSYNEQFF
CDR3nt: TGTGCCAGCAGCGTATTTCCAGCGGGAGGCGGAGGTAACTCCTACAATGAGCAGTTCTTC
abundance: NA
d_gene: TRBD2
j_gene: TRBJ2-1
v_gene: TRBV9

CDR3aa: CASSPSGVGTEQFF
CDR3nt: TGTGCCAGCAGCCCTTCGGGGGTCGGAACCGAGCAGTTCTTC
abundance: NA
d_gene: NA
j_gene: TRBJ2-1
v_gene: TRBV4-2

CDR3aa: CATSPRTGGNTEAFF
CDR3nt: TGTGCCACCAGCCCAAGGACAGGGGGGAACACTGAAGCTTTCTTT
abundance: NA
d_gene: TRBD1
j_gene: TRBJ1-1
v_gene: TRBV15

CDR3aa: CASSLTAGIGNEQYF
CDR3nt: TGCGCCAGCAGCTTGACGGCGGGAATCGGTAACGAGCAGTACTTC
abundance: few
d_gene: NA
j_gene: TRBJ2-7
v_gene: TRBV5-1

CDR3aa: CASRKDRYNYGYTF
CDR3nt: TGTGCCAGCAGAAAAGACAGATATAACTATGGCTACACCTTC
abundance: few
d_gene: NA
j_gene: TRBJ1-2
v_gene: TRBV12-3/TRBV12-4

CDR3aa: CASRYGGAGTGELFF
CDR3nt: TGTGCCAGCAGGTACGGGGGGGCCGGAACCGGGGAGCTGTTTTTT
abundance: NA
d_gene: TRBD2
j_gene: TRBJ2-2
v_gene: TRBV28

CDR3aa: CASSLNPSYNSPLHF
CDR3nt: TGTGCCAGCAGTTTAAATCCCTCCTATAATTCACCCCTCCACTTT
abundance: NA
d_gene: NA
j_gene: TRBJ1-6
v_gene: TRBV12-3/TRBV12-4

CDR3aa: CASSLGVSGKETQYF
CDR3nt: TGTGCCAGCAGCTTAGGAGTATCGGGAAAAGAGACCCAGTACTTC
abundance: NA
d_gene: NA
j_gene: TRBJ2-5
v_gene: TRBV11-2

CDR3aa: CAISESWQENQPQHF
CDR3nt: TGTGCCATCAGTGAGTCTTGGCAGGAAAATCAGCCCCAGCATTTT
abundance: NA
d_gene: NA
j_gene: TRBJ1-5
v_gene: TRBV10-3

CDR3aa: CSAIAGGDSYEQYF
CDR3nt: TGCAGTGCTATCGCCGGGGGGGACTCCTACGAGCAGTACTTC
abundance: few
d_gene: TRBD2
j_gene: TRBJ2-7
v_gene: TRBV20-1

CDR3aa: CSARDPAGGVDNEQFF
CDR3nt: TGCAGTGCTAGAGACCCAGCGGGGGGCGTAGACAATGAGCAGTTCTTC
abundance: many
d_gene: TRBD2
j_gene: TRBJ2-1
v_gene: TRBV20-1

CDR3aa: CASSLRAPSGGSTDTQYF
CDR3nt: TGTGCCAGCAGCTTAAGGGCCCCTAGCGGGGGCAGCACAGATACGCAGTATTTT
abundance: NA
d_gene: TRBD2
j_gene: TRBJ2-3
v_gene: TRBV7-6

CDR3aa: CASSLHLDSYEQYF
CDR3nt: TGCGCCAGCAGCCTCCATCTAGACTCCTACGAGCAGTACTTC
abundance: NA
d_gene: NA
j_gene: TRBJ2-7
v_gene: TRBV4-3

CDR3aa: CASSSWGSGNEQYF
CDR3nt: TGTGCCAGCAGCTCCTGGGGCTCTGGCAATGAGCAGTACTTC
abundance: NA
d_gene: NA
j_gene: TRBJ2-5
v_gene: TRBV7-6

CDR3aa: CASRRTAGTAYGYTF
CDR3nt: TGTGCCAGCAGGAGAACTGCCGGGACAGCTTATGGCTACACCTTC
abundance: once
d_gene: TRBD1
j_gene: TRBJ1-2
v_gene: TRBV6-1

CDR3aa: CASSLGPTGERAGYTF
CDR3nt: TGTGCCAGCAGCTTAGGCCCCACAGGGGAGAGGGCTGGCTACACCTTC
abundance: NA
d_gene: TRBD1
j_gene: TRBJ1-2
v_gene: TRBV7-2

CDR3aa: CSVEQQGSSYNEQFF
CDR3nt: TGCAGCGTTGAACAACAGGGTAGCTCCTACAATGAGCAGTTCTTC
abundance: NA
d_gene: NA
j_gene: TRBJ2-1
v_gene: TRBV29-1